This TCR beta chain was sequenced during a study of blood T cells in healthy people across ages (dated by TCRdb to 2013 to 2016). Study-level background: In model experiments, roughly one uniquely barcoded TCR beta cDNA molecule per two T cells was captured by template switching. Using the same blood draw, the study looked at two additional independent replicas of 1 million unique cDNA reads for two donors, one aged 18 to 29 and the other aged 80 or older. Donors were grouped into four age groups: young (average roughly 17 years), middle-aged (about 38), aged (around 60) and long-lived (about 82). To avoid experimental bias, donors of different ages were distributed randomly across sequencing lanes. Using deep sequencing normalized with unique cDNA molecular identifiers, the study measured how TCR beta repertoire diversity changes with age.

From its cysteine to its phenylalanine, the CDR3 spans 14 amino acids. The retained sequence is limited to the CDR3, 42 bases, with the frame set at the first base. V and J are trimmed by 7 bases and 7 bases, and the gene matches miss 10 bases of the junction. Taken from the germline V gene, the CDR1 and CDR2 loops are SGHRS and YFSETQ. Systemically healthy Caucasian individuals from Russia, around 39 in total and aged roughly 6 to 90 years, were included as donors. Roughly 9.5 milliliters of peripheral blood were drawn from each donor into EDTA-treated Vacutainer tubes. Ficoll-Paque density-gradient centrifugation was used to isolate PBMCs, with at least 6.5 million per sample. Total RNA was extracted from PBMCs with Trizol reagent, with at least 6 micrograms obtained per sample. Naive CD45RAhigh/CD27high T cell percentages were measured by flow cytometry on a PBMC aliquot from every donor. In regard to this clonotype: The target of this receptor is not known. No clone much larger than this one lies a single base away; base qualities are absent.

Study-level results and caveats: The long-lived group showed more naive CD4+ T cells, fewer expanded clones and increased TCR diversity than the aged group, suggesting age selection. Estimates of total diversity based on one million sequenced T cells were regarded as lower bounds and as underestimates. Bulk unsorted PBMC profiling prevented conclusive comparison of naive and antigen-experienced compartments. Observed TCR beta diversity correlated strongly with the percentage of naive T cells measured by flow cytometry. As age increased, observed TCR beta diversity per million T cells dropped in a roughly linear way, and a significant reduction was already evident by age approximately 40. Because donor CMV infection status was unknown, age-related changes in expanded clonotypes were potentially confounded.

Receptor amplification or capture employed 5' RACE. TCRdb shows the sequencer as Illumina HiSeq 2500. A second PCR of roughly 6 to 11 cycles was run with a J-beta primer mix and a sample-barcoded 5' primer. A template-switch 5' adaptor carrying 12 random nucleotides introduced a unique molecular identifier onto each TCR beta cDNA molecule. Each sample yielded at least 3 million CDR3-containing paired-end reads. First-strand cDNA was synthesized from all RNA with the Mint cDNA synthesis kit, primed by a TRBC-specific oligonucleotide. After uracil-DNA glycosylase treatment, a first 18-cycle PCR used universal primers M1SS and BC2_uni_R on all cDNA. Concerning the study's data processing: For normalization, 1 million high-quality reads were randomly selected from each sample, with every read carrying a distinct molecular identifier. Instead of being binned into consensus sequences, reads with shared molecular identifiers were discarded. MiTCR, with a Q25 quality threshold and the strictest error-elimination algorithm, was used for CDR3 identification, clonotype clustering and error correction. A nonparametric unseen species model with Euler transformation was used to estimate a lower bound on total TCR beta diversity. TCRdb ran its own pipeline on the public reads, namely fastp trimming at Q25 and MiXCR clone calling, and kept in-frame beta chains. One record per CDR3 amino acid sequence lists the most common genes and DNA. In this record, the V and J calls reflect TCRdb's handling and not the investigators' own analysis. In this sample the table shows roughly 800,000 distinct CDR3 sequences, roughly 64% of which occur a single time. Around 20% of the sample belongs to the ten largest clones.

Sequencing used blood. Rearrangement joined TRBV5-1 to TRBJ2-1; TRBD1 aligns with 8 central bases. This receptor was identified in a man aged 25 to 40 in good health. Read as DNA, the sequence is TGCGCCAGCTCTCCCGGGACAGGCTCTAATGAGCAGTTCTTC. It encodes CASSPGTGSNEQFF.